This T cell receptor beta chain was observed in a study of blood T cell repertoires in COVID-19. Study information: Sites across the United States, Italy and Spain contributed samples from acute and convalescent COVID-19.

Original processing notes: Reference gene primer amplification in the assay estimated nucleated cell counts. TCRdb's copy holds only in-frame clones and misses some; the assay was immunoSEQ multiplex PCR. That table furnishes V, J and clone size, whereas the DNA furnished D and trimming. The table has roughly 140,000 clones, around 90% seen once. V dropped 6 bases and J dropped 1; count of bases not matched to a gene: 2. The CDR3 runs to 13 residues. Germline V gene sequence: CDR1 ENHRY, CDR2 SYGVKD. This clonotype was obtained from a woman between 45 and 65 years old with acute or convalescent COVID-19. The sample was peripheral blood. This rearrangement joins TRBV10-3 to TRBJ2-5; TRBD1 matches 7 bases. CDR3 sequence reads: CAIRRQGQETQYF. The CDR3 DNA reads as TGTGCCATCAGAAGACAGGGCCAAGAGACCCAGTACTTC.